This note documents a single T cell receptor (beta chain) sequence. Antigen: not known. Profiling relied on immunoSEQ multiplex PCR, and the TCRdb table lists in-frame clones only, not all of them. Altogether more than 100,000 clones are present, about 94% being singletons, with the ten largest covering roughly 5.9%. This specimen belongs to a study of T cell responses to AZD1222 COVID-19 vaccine. The wider study: Pooled together were second doses at about 4 or about 12 weeks.

Study conclusions and caveats: Females made up more of the donors, who were largely white British, and clonal diversity may have come out too low. Across the whole spike, CD4 TCRs peaked at regions 160-218 and 743-854.

The CDR3 totals 13 residues. V gave up 2 bases and J gave up 3 bases; unmatched junction bases: 1. The sequence was obtained from an adult in good health. Material: peripheral blood, obtained on day 0 of AZD1222 vaccination. The V and J genes are TRBV12-3 or TRBV12-4 and TRBJ2-7, with 7 positions matching TRBD1. The CDR3 region has the DNA TGTGCCAGCAGTTTAAGACAGGGCTACGAGCAGTACTTC. Residues: CASSLRQGYEQYF.